This TCR beta chain is from a study of shared clonotypes between healthy human individuals. Regarding the study as a whole: A generally larger estimated richness was seen in naive subsets than in memory subsets.

Trimming cost V 6 bases and J 0 bases, with 14 bases left between them. The germline gives CDR1 SGHTA, CDR2 FQGNSA. The CDR3 consists of 15 residues. With regard to this clone: Its antigen is unidentified.

Sequencing used immunoSEQ multiplex PCR; TCRdb keeps in-frame clones, though not all of them. The data hold roughly 2.4 million clones, with nearly 97% observed a single time. This sequence joins TRBV7-2 and TRBJ1-2; D remains unclear. This TCR was sampled from a man younger than 30 in good health. The sequenced sample consisted of naive CD4+ T cells sorted from blood. Described subset: CD45RA+ positively selected. In nucleotides, the CDR3 is TGTGCCAGCAGTAGCAGGCAGGCGACTAACTATGGCTACACCTTC. Translation: CASSSRQATNYGYTF.